This entry is about one T cell receptor beta chain. Antigen specificity is unknown. The data were obtained in a study of a mutant IDH1 vaccine in newly diagnosed glioma. Background on the study: Most patients had received both radiotherapy and temozolomide, the prior options being radiotherapy, temozolomide, or both.

As to time point: week 35, safety follow-up. What each vaccine dose contained was 300 ug of mutant IDH1 20-mer peptide, accompanied by topical imiquimod. Generated by immunoSEQ multiplex PCR, the TCRdb table keeps only in-frame clones and is missing some. In the table there are about 60,000 clones, 84% of which are singletons. V gave up 5 bases and J gave up 3 bases, with 4 bases separating them. Germline values: CDR1 KGHSH, CDR2 LQKENI. The CDR3 covers 12 residues. The sequence came from a man under 40 with glioma. This chain uses TRBV18 with TRBJ2-2; no definite D call. Sample: PBMCs, taken from a glioma patient whose treatment included an IDH1 peptide vaccine. The CDR3 sequence: CASSSYTGELFF. The CDR3 coding sequence is TGTGCCAGCTCAAGCTACACCGGGGAGCTGTTTTTT.